Listed here are 26 T cell receptor beta chains from one sample, sequenced in a study of PD-1 blockade in mismatch repair-deficient tumors (dated by TCRdb to the late 2010s). Libraries were made using the immunoSEQ multiplex PCR assay. TCRdb limited this immuneACCESS table to in-frame rearrangements with V and J called. A share of clones is missing; checked studies link under half to unresolved V genes, and the rest is unexplained. This sample is represented by roughly 70,000 clones; approximately 82% of them were singletons. About 5% of the sample is in the top ten clones. The material sequenced was peripheral blood, taken 2 weeks after starting pembrolizumab. Receptors originate from an adult with mismatch repair-deficient cancer.

This clone came up once. This chain uses TRBV15 with TRBJ1-5; perhaps TRBD1 as D (6 bases). Germline values: CDR1 LNHNV, CDR2 YYDKDF (reference sequence). Between the trimmed V and J ends, which lost 9 bases and 5 bases, there was a span of 20 bases. The CDR3 covers 15 residues. The CDR3 DNA reads TGTGCCACTGGGGGAACAGGGCTCAGGGATCAGCCCCAGCATTTT. Amino acids: CATGGTGLRDQPQHF.

The chain has TRBV5-4 and TRBJ1-1, with 9 nucleotides matching TRBD1. There are 13 residues in the CDR3. J gave up 8 bases and V 4 bases, and 6 bases lay outside the gene matches. CDR1 and CDR2 from the germline V gene are SGHNT and YYREEE (reference sequence). Here the CDR3 reads CASSVGQGREAFF. The CDR3 region has the DNA TGTGCCAGCAGCGTAGGACAGGGGAGAGAAGCTTTCTTT.

V is TRBV27 and J is TRBJ2-1; no reliable D call. Germline CDR1 reads MNHEY; CDR2 reads SMNVEV (reference sequence). This CDR3 has 14 residues. Trimming left V 4 bases short and J 1 base short, with 8 bases between. The CDR3 DNA sequence: TGTGCCAGCAGTTCTCGGGTGTCCTACAATGAGCAGTTCTTC. Its translation is CASSSRVSYNEQFF.

This sequence joins TRBV18 and TRBJ1-1; D not resolved. Trimming stripped 6 bases from V and 2 bases from J, with 13 bases between. Germline lookup yields CDR1 KGHSH and CDR2 LQKENI. CDR3 length equals 14 residues. CDR3 sequence: CASSTTSDNTEAFF. In DNA, the CDR3 is TGTGCCAGCTCCACCACATCGGATAACACTGAAGCTTTCTTT.

The genes are TRBV9 and TRBJ1-3; D might be TRBD1 (6 bases). V lost 0 bases, J lost 0 bases, and 7 bases lay in between. Per germline, CDR1 SGDLS and CDR2 YYNGEE. The CDR3 covers 15 residues. The CDR3 bases are TGTGCCAGCAGCGTAGAGGGGGGCTCTGGAAACACCATATATTTT. Translation: CASSVEGGSGNTIYF.

The gene calls are TRBV25-1 and TRBJ1-3; TRBD1 matches 7 bases. The V segment lost 2 bases and the J segment 7 bases; nucleotides outside the gene matches: 8. CDR1 and CDR2 (germline): MGHDK, SYGVNS. CDR3 length: 15 amino acids. This CDR3 is CASSETRGTANTIYF. The DNA for the CDR3 is TGTGCCAGCAGTGAAACCCGCGGGACAGCGAACACCATATATTTT.

The rearrangement joins TRBV6-5 to TRBJ2-3; D uncertain. V was clipped by 0 bases and J by 0 bases, with 4 bases between them. Germline CDR1 is MNHEY and CDR2 is SVGAGI. The CDR3 spans 14 residues. CDR3 amino acids: CASSYSSSTDTQYF. The CDR3 nucleotides are TGTGCCAGCAGTTACTCGTCCAGCACAGATACGCAGTATTTT.

The V and J genes are TRBV6-5 and TRBJ1-5; possibly TRBD1 for D (5 bases). The CDR3 spans 13 residues. With 8 bases removed from V and 7 bases from J, the gap between germline ends came to 15 bases. CDR1 is MNHEY, CDR2 SVGAGI, per germline. CDR3 residues: CASGLMGRQPQHF. The CDR3 nucleotides are TGTGCCAGCGGCTTGATGGGGCGACAGCCCCAGCATTTT.

J is TRBJ2-3 and V is TRBV10-1; D may be TRBD1 or TRBD2 (5 bases each). The germline V gene has CDR1 WNHNN and CDR2 SYGVQD (reference sequence). The V end was cut by 2 bases, the J end by 8 bases, with 11 bases between. CDR3 size: 13 residues. CDR3 residues: CASSEVGGGTQYF. The CDR3 bases are TGCGCCAGCAGTGAGGTTGGTGGGGGTACGCAGTATTTT.

This clone was observed once. The chain combines TRBV9 with TRBJ2-4; D not certain. The V and J ends lost 4 bases and 8 bases respectively, with 16 bases between them. There are 14 residues in the CDR3. In germline, CDR1 is SGDLS, CDR2 YYNGEE. The CDR3 protein is CASSFRPQTDIQYF. CDR3 bases: TGTGCCAGCAGCTTTCGACCCCAGACGGACATTCAGTACTTC.

This clone has a handful of counts. This chain links TRBV5-1 with TRBJ2-7; D is perhaps TRBD1 (6 bases). The V end was cut by 1 base, the J end by 3 bases, with 14 bases between. The CDR3 totals 15 residues. CDR1 and CDR2 from the germline V gene are SGHRS and YFSETQ. The CDR3 region is CASSLRGQILYEQYF. The CDR3 DNA is TGCGCCAGCAGCTTGAGAGGACAGATACTCTACGAGCAGTACTTC.

This clone was seen more than once but under ten times. The CDR3 region is CASSPFQGDRYGYTF. CDR3 DNA sequence: TGCGCCAGCAGCCCTTTCCAGGGGGATCGCTATGGCTACACCTTC. The J gene is TRBJ1-2, the V gene TRBV5-1, with TRBD1 identical over 7 bases. J was trimmed by 4 bases and V by 4 bases; bases with no gene match: 10. This CDR3 comprises 15 residues. The V gene's germline CDR1 is SGHRS and CDR2 YFSETQ.

The genes are TRBV2 and TRBJ1-5, with 11 nucleotides matching TRBD1. There are 15 residues in the CDR3. Germline V gene sequence: CDR1 SNHLY, CDR2 FYNNEI. V trimming: 6 bases; J trimming: 4 bases; junction bases outside the gene matches: 5. The CDR3 DNA is TGTGCCAGCAGCCGGGGGACAGGGGGGAATCAGCCCCAGCATTTT. This gives the protein CASSRGTGGNQPQHF.

In this sample, this clone turned up once. The rearrangement links TRBV6-5 to TRBJ1-1; TRBD1 might be the D (6 bases). The V end lost 5 bases, the J end lost 2 bases, and 12 bases lay between the germline ends. Germline V gene lookup returns CDR1 MNHEY and CDR2 SVGAGI. There are 14 residues in the CDR3. The CDR3 region has the DNA TGTGCCAGCAGTACCTTACAGGGAAACACTGAAGCTTTCTTT. This encodes CASSTLQGNTEAFF.

V and J are TRBV5-1 and TRBJ1-1, with D possibly matching TRBD1 (5 bases). Trimming cost V 5 bases and J 2 bases, with 10 bases left between them. The CDR3 has 13 residues. CDR1 is SGHRS and CDR2 is YFSETQ in the germline V gene. CDR3 nucleotides: TGCGCCAGCAGGGGGGACGGTAACACTGAAGCTTTCTTT. Encoded protein: CASRGDGNTEAFF.

Points on this clone: This same CDR3 is encoded by further DNA sequences in the sample. The V and J genes are TRBV19 and TRBJ2-5, with TRBD2 identical over 10 bases. J was trimmed by 2 bases and V by 4 bases; bases with no gene match: 4. Per germline, CDR1 LNHDA and CDR2 SQIVND (reference sequence). CDR3 length equals 15 residues. CDR3 DNA: TGTGCCAGTAGTAGCCTGGGACTAGCGCAAGAGACCCAGTACTTC. Translated: CASSSLGLAQETQYF. The variable domain in full, completed from reference TRBV19 and TRBJ2-5, reads DGGITQSPKYLFRKEGQNVTLSCEQNLNHDAMYWYRQDPGQGLRLIYYSQIVNDFQKGDIAEGYSVSREKKESFPLTVTSAQKNPTAFYLCASSSLGLAQETQYFGPGTRLLVL.

The V gene is TRBV28, the J gene TRBJ1-2; D not resolved. The CDR3 extends over 14 amino acids. Trimming took off 2 bases at V and 2 bases at J, with 9 bases between the two ends. Germline V gene lookup returns CDR1 MDHEN and CDR2 SYDVKM. CDR3 DNA: TGTGCCAGCAGTTTAATGACCGCGAACTATGGCTACACCTTC. Translation: CASSLMTANYGYTF.

The chain employs TRBV29-1 and TRBJ2-5, with 7 bases matching TRBD2. This CDR3 is 13 amino acids long. V lost 3 bases to trimming and J lost 5 bases; unmatched junction nucleotides: 6. The V gene's germline CDR1 is SQVTM and CDR2 ANQGSEA. CDR3 nucleotides: TGCAGCGTTGACCTAACCGGGGGGGAGACCCAGTACTTC. This gives the protein CSVDLTGGETQYF.

This clone has more than one count but fewer than ten. V usage is TRBV2 and J usage is TRBJ2-3; 9 positions agree with TRBD1. Germline V gives CDR1 SNHLY, CDR2 FYNNEI. Losses at the gene ends were 6 bases for V and 5 bases for J; bases not matched to a gene: 6. The CDR3 consists of 14 residues. This chain's CDR3 is CASRPGQGKDTQYF. The DNA of the CDR3 is TGTGCCAGCAGGCCGGGACAGGGTAAAGATACGCAGTATTTT.

This clone was counted between two and nine times. This chain connects TRBV4-1 to TRBJ1-2; TRBD1 is a possible D gene (6 bases). Germline CDR1 and CDR2: MGHRA and YSYEKL. With 1 base removed from V and 5 bases from J, the gap between germline ends came to 14 bases. This CDR3 is built from 15 residues. As DNA, the CDR3 is TGCGCCAGCAGCCAAGTAAAGGACAGTAGGTATGGCTACACCTTC. Protein sequence: CASSQVKDSRYGYTF.

This sequence joins TRBV12-5 and TRBJ1-1; perhaps TRBD1 as D (6 bases). Germline V CDR1 and CDR2: LGHNT, FRNRAP. The CDR3 contains 15 residues. Between the trimmed V and J ends, which lost 6 bases and 4 bases, there was a span of 18 bases. CDR3 loop: CASGRLTGSGTEAFF. CDR3 nucleotides: TGTGCTAGTGGGAGACTAACAGGGTCGGGCACTGAAGCTTTCTTT.

The chain couples TRBV5-5 to TRBJ2-1; 14 bases are a match to TRBD2. This CDR3 has 16 residues. J lost 13 bases, V lost 4 bases, and 13 bases had no gene match. Germline V gene sequence: CDR1 SGHKS, CDR2 YYEKEE (reference sequence). CDR3 sequence (DNA): TGTGCCAGCAGCAGCGGGACTAGCGGGAGTCTAATAGAACAGTTCTTC. Its translation: CASSSGTSGSLIEQFF.

The chain recombines TRBV5-6 with TRBJ1-5, with 9 bases identical to TRBD1. CDR1 and CDR2 from the germline V gene are SGHDT and YYEEEE. V shed 5 bases, J shed 0 bases, and the junction held 9 bases outside the gene matches. The CDR3 is 17 amino acids. As DNA, the CDR3 is TGTGCCAGCAGTTTAACACCGGGACAGGGTAGCAATCAGCCCCAGCATTTT. It yields the protein CASSLTPGQGSNQPQHF.

This rearrangement joins TRBV4-2 to TRBJ2-1; D gene unclear. The CDR3 totals 15 residues. The ends were cut back, 1 base at V and 5 bases at J, with 12 bases in the middle. Germline assignment: CDR1 LGHNA and CDR2 YNFKEQ. CDR3 loop: CASSQGYAMNNEQFF. CDR3 DNA sequence: TGTGCCAGCAGCCAAGGGTATGCTATGAACAATGAGCAGTTCTTC.

This chain connects TRBV5-1 to TRBJ2-2; perhaps TRBD1 as D (6 bases). Germline V lookup: CDR1 SGHRS, CDR2 YFSETQ. The CDR3 totals 15 residues. V gave up 2 bases and J gave up 0 bases, with 8 bases separating them. Here the CDR3 reads CASSLRTANTGELFF. For the CDR3, the DNA is TGCGCCAGCAGCTTACGGACAGCGAACACCGGGGAGCTGTTTTTT.

Written as DNA, the CDR3 is TGTGCCAGCAGTTACCCAGGGGGTGGCAATCAGCCCCAGCATTTT. Its translation: CASSYPGGGNQPQHF. This sequence joins TRBV6-6 and TRBJ1-5; 7 positions agree with TRBD1. Germline values: CDR1 MNHNY, CDR2 SVGAGI (reference sequence). The J segment lost 2 bases and the V segment lost 2 bases, leaving 3 bases of the junction unmatched. The CDR3 consists of 15 residues.